One and the same sample provided the 3 T cell receptor beta chains below, sequenced in a study of CD8 T cells in ankylosing spondylitis. TCRdb re-analysed the 5' RACE reads in MiXCR, keeping a single row per CDR3 protein. Counted here are approximately 250,000 distinct CDR3 sequences, roughly 32% occurring once; the ten biggest clones make up around 4.5%. Input material: blood, either unsorted or a sorted T cell fraction (not recorded which). The receptors were gathered from a male donor with ankylosing spondylitis or in good health (not recorded which).

The V gene is TRBV9, the J gene TRBJ2-5; TRBD1 matches at 7 bases. Germline values: CDR1 SGDLS, CDR2 YYNGEE. J was trimmed by 0 bases and V by 0 bases; bases with no gene match: 8. This CDR3 region has 17 residues. CDR3 residues: CASSVEAGTEYQETQYF. CDR3 sequence (DNA): TGTGCCAGCAGCGTAGAAGCCGGGACAGAGTACCAAGAGACCCAGTACTTC. Supplemented by reference TRBV9 and TRBJ2-5, the full variable domain reads DSGVTQTPKHLITATGQRVTLRCSPRSGDLSVYWYQQSLDQGLQFLIQYYNGEERAKGNILERFSAQQFPDLHSELNLSSLELGDSALYFCASSVEAGTEYQETQYFGPGTRLLVL.

This chain links TRBV6-5 with TRBJ1-1, with D maybe TRBD1 (5 bases). The length of the CDR3 is 15 residues. CDR1 is MNHEY and CDR2 is SVGAGI in the germline V gene. Trimming pared 0 bases from V and 4 bases from J, leaving 12 bases between. The CDR3 nucleotides read TGTGCCAGCAGTTACTCCGCAGGGCTTGGCACTGAAGCTTTCTTT. It specifies CASSYSAGLGTEAFF.

A remark on this clonotype: No DNA is shown, since the ends of the CDR3 on it are uncertain; the CDR3 is the one TCRdb lists. The chain carries TRBV4-1 and TRBJ1-2. Germline CDR1 MGHRA, CDR2 YSYEKL. The CDR3 spans 17 amino acids, including both terminal residues. The CDR3: CASSQVTFGDGDYGYTF.